Following are 29 T cell receptor beta chains from one sample sequenced in a study of T cells in localized non-small cell lung cancer. Produced via immunoSEQ multiplex PCR; TCRdb's table is partial and in-frame only. The data contain roughly 3,900 clones, around 40% of them singletons. Sequences were derived from lung tumor tissue, sampled before any cancer treatment. These receptors came from a woman between 40 and 69 years old with stage I lung adenocarcinoma.

The genes are TRBV19 and TRBJ2-1; D remains unclear. There are 13 residues in the CDR3. In germline, CDR1 is LNHDA, CDR2 SQIVND (reference sequence). Deletions cut 7 bases from V and 9 bases from J, with 16 bases between. CDR3 loop: CASTPRPWGEQFF. CDR3 nucleotides: TGTGCCAGTACCCCGAGGCCTTGGGGTGAGCAGTTCTTC.

This clone was observed once. J is TRBJ2-1 and V is TRBV14; 11 bases are shared with TRBD1. The CDR3 extends over 17 amino acids. Germline V lookup: CDR1 SGHDN, CDR2 FVKESK. V shed 0 bases and J 3 bases; nucleotides not matched to a gene: 4. This CDR3 reads CASSQDRGTGGYNEQFF. CDR3 bases: TGTGCCAGCAGCCAAGATCGGGGGACAGGGGGCTACAATGAGCAGTTCTTC. The entire variable domain, with the rest obtained from reference TRBV14 and TRBJ2-1, is as follows: EAGVTQFPSHSVIEKGQTVTLRCDPISGHDNLYWYRRVMGKEIKFLLHFVKESKQDESGMPNNRFLAERTGGTYSTLKVQPAELEDSGVYFCASSQDRGTGGYNEQFFGPGTRLTVL.

V gene TRBV28 combines with J gene TRBJ2-5, with unresolved D. V was shortened by 4 bases and J by 5 bases, with 14 bases between the two germline ends. The V gene's germline CDR1 is MDHEN and CDR2 SYDVKM. The CDR3 length is 14 residues. The CDR3 DNA reads TGTGCCAGCAGTTCACCGGCTTCCAGGGAGACCCAGTACTTC. This encodes CASSSPASRETQYF.

The chain joins TRBV11-3 to TRBJ1-5, with 7 bases fitting TRBD1. The CDR3 has 14 amino acids. Germline values: CDR1 SGHNT, CDR2 YENEEA. The trim removed 5 bases at V and 7 bases at J, leaving 8 bases unmatched. CDR3 DNA sequence: TGTGCCAGCAGCAGACGAGGGGGCGGGCAGCCCCAGCATTTT. This gives the protein CASSRRGGGQPQHF.

This clone is medium-sized within its sample. The chain links TRBV11-3 to TRBJ2-7; the D gene is possibly TRBD1 (6 bases). CDR1 is SGHNT, CDR2 YENEEA, per germline. The CDR3 is made up of 17 amino acids. V lost 5 bases, J lost 7 bases, and 27 bases lay in between. The CDR3 nucleotides read TGTGCCAGCAGCACAACGGCAGACAGGCGGGCGTCTGGAGAGCAGTACTTC. The encoded protein is CASSTTADRRASGEQYF.

J is TRBJ2-2 and V is TRBV6-8, with a possible D match to TRBD2 (6 bases). CDR1 and CDR2 from the germline V gene are MNHGY and SAAAGT. The ends were cut back, 6 bases at V and 6 bases at J, with 17 bases in the middle. There are 15 residues in the CDR3. This CDR3 is CASRPGGARAGELFF. CDR3 DNA sequence: TGTGCCAGCAGACCCGGGGGAGCTCGGGCCGGGGAGCTGTTTTTT.

The rearrangement joins TRBV18 to TRBJ2-3; D possibly corresponds to TRBD2 (6 bases). The CDR3 totals 13 residues. From germline, CDR1 is KGHSH and CDR2 LQKENI. Trimming shortened V by 7 bases and J by 1 base, and 9 bases separated the two germline ends. The chain's CDR3 is CASLGGGTDTQYF. Here the CDR3 DNA reads TGTGCCAGCTTGGGAGGCGGCACAGATACGCAGTATTTT.

This chain connects TRBV6-8 to TRBJ2-7; possibly TRBD1 for D (6 bases). The CDR3 is 12 residues long. Germline assignment: CDR1 MNHGY and CDR2 SAAAGT. Deletions cut 10 bases from V and 5 bases from J, with 15 bases between. The CDR3 region is CATSREGDEQYF. As DNA, the CDR3 is TGTGCCACGTCGCGAGAGGGGGACGAGCAGTACTTC.

V and J are TRBV28 and TRBJ1-4; D not certain. Germline V CDR1 and CDR2: MDHEN, SYDVKM. V lost 7 bases, J lost 8 bases, and 17 bases lay in between. This CDR3 has 14 amino acids. CDR3 bases: TGTGCCAGCAAGCGTGGCCTCCCGAGGGAAAAACTGTTTTTT. This sequence encodes CASKRGLPREKLFF.

This chain connects TRBV18 to TRBJ2-7, with D possibly TRBD2 on 6 matching bases. The germline gives CDR1 KGHSH, CDR2 LQKENI. Trimming took off 0 bases at V and 13 bases at J, with 16 bases between the two ends. CDR3 length: 13 amino acids. Here the CDR3 DNA reads TGTGCCAGCTCACCACCTCAGGGACTCCTCTACTACTTC. Its translation: CASSPPQGLLYYF.

The gene calls are TRBV28 and TRBJ1-5; D remains unclear. CDR3 length: 12 amino acids. CDR1 MDHEN and CDR2 SYDVKM come from the germline V gene. Trimming pared 8 bases from V and 1 base from J, leaving 6 bases between. The CDR3 here is CASCVSNQPQHF. CDR3 bases: TGTGCCAGCTGCGTCAGCAATCAGCCCCAGCATTTT.

This clone appeared a few times. The chain couples TRBV11-3 to TRBJ1-3; D is possibly TRBD1 (6 bases). V lost 4 bases, J lost 4 bases, and 20 bases lay in between. CDR3 length equals 17 residues. The germline V gene has CDR1 SGHNT and CDR2 YENEEA. The CDR3 here is CASSSPKGGVTGNTIYF. The CDR3 region has the DNA TGTGCCAGCAGCTCCCCGAAGGGGGGAGTCACAGGAAACACCATATATTTT.

The chain joins TRBV30 to TRBJ2-7; D is ambiguous. Germline V CDR1 and CDR2: GTSNPN, SVGIG (reference sequence). This CDR3 is 12 amino acids long. Trimming shortened V by 1 base and J by 3 bases, and 7 bases separated the two germline ends. This CDR3 reads CAWSEVGYEQYF. The CDR3 region has the DNA TGTGCCTGGAGTGAGGTCGGCTACGAGCAGTACTTC. The whole variable domain, remainder taken from reference TRBV30 and TRBJ2-7, is SQTIHQWPATLVQPVGSPLSLECTVEGTSNPNLYWYRQAAGRGLQLLFYSVGIGQISSEVPQNLSASRPQDRQFILSSKKLLLSDSGFYLCAWSEVGYEQYFGPGTRLTVT.

The V gene is TRBV29-1, the J gene TRBJ2-3, with unresolved D. Trimming removed 6 bases from V and 6 bases from J, with 25 bases in between. CDR1 and CDR2 (germline): SQVTM, ANQGSEA. The CDR3 is 16 residues long. CDR3 in amino acids: CSVQSPYLARGDTQYF. The CDR3 DNA reads TGCAGCGTCCAATCCCCTTATTTAGCCCGCGGCGATACGCAGTATTTT.

This chain joins TRBV28 and TRBJ1-1; TRBD1 matches 9 bases. The CDR3 is made up of 15 amino acids. Germline-derived CDR1 and CDR2 are MDHEN and SYDVKM. V trimming: 3 bases; J trimming: 3 bases; junction bases outside the gene matches: 5. CDR3 bases: TGTGCCAGCAGTTTTTTAGGACAGGGGTACACTGAAGCTTTCTTT. Its protein product is CASSFLGQGYTEAFF. Looking up the rest from reference TRBV28 and TRBJ1-1 gives the full variable domain: DVKVTQSSRYLVKRTGEKVFLECVQDMDHENMFWYRQDPGLGLRLIYFSYDVKMKEKGDIPEGYSVSREKKERFSLILESASTNQTSMYLCASSFLGQGYTEAFFGQGTRLTVV.

The genes are TRBV25-1 and TRBJ2-7; 9 nucleotides agree with TRBD1. There are 15 residues in the CDR3. Looked up from germline, CDR1 is MGHDK and CDR2 is SYGVNS. J lost 3 bases, V lost 3 bases, and 6 bases had no gene match. The CDR3 loop reads CASSDFGTGYYEQYF. The CDR3 nucleotides read TGTGCCAGCAGTGATTTTGGGACAGGGTACTACGAGCAGTACTTC.

A few counts support this clone. The CDR3 DNA reads as TGTGCCAGCAGTCTAGAGGGGACAGCGAACACTGAAGCTTTCTTT. It is translated as CASSLEGTANTEAFF. The V call is TRBV9, the J call TRBJ1-1; TRBD1 aligns across 7 bases. The CDR3 totals 15 residues. Germline V gene sequence: CDR1 SGDLS, CDR2 YYNGEE. Trimming removed 5 bases from V and 1 base from J; junction bases left unmatched: 8. Full variable domain (remainder filled in from reference TRBV9 and TRBJ1-1): DSGVTQTPKHLITATGQRVTLRCSPRSGDLSVYWYQQSLDQGLQFLIQYYNGEERAKGNILERFSAQQFPDLHSELNLSSLELGDSALYFCASSLEGTANTEAFFGQGTRLTVV.

The chain has TRBV6-8 and TRBJ1-1, with TRBD1 identical over 10 bases. The V gene's germline CDR1 is MNHGY and CDR2 SAAAGT. V was clipped by 4 bases and J by 0 bases; unmatched bases: 2. The CDR3 totals 15 residues. The CDR3 spells CASSWTGGLNTEAFF. In DNA form, the CDR3 reads TGTGCCAGCAGTTGGACAGGGGGTTTGAACACTGAAGCTTTCTTT.

This chain uses TRBV19 with TRBJ1-4; maybe TRBD1 (6 bases). This CDR3 comprises 17 residues. CDR1 and CDR2 from the germline V gene are LNHDA and SQIVND (reference sequence). Trimming took off 3 bases at V and 8 bases at J, with 22 bases between the two ends. CDR3 protein: CASSIPHPGHSGEKLFF. In nucleotides, the CDR3 is TGTGCCAGTAGTATCCCGCATCCGGGACACTCGGGGGAAAAACTGTTTTTT.

This chain uses TRBV9 with TRBJ2-7; 9 bases match TRBD1. This CDR3 contains 12 residues. The V gene end was trimmed by 5 bases and the J gene end by 6 bases; junction bases not matched to a gene: 3. CDR1 and CDR2 (germline): SGDLS, YYNGEE. The CDR3 region is CASSGTGPEQYF. In DNA form, the CDR3 reads TGTGCCAGCAGTGGGACAGGGCCCGAGCAGTACTTC. Using reference TRBV9 and TRBJ2-7 for the parts outside the CDR3, the full variable domain is DSGVTQTPKHLITATGQRVTLRCSPRSGDLSVYWYQQSLDQGLQFLIQYYNGEERAKGNILERFSAQQFPDLHSELNLSSLELGDSALYFCASSGTGPEQYFGPGTRLTVT.

The table lists this clone with a few counts. V is TRBV11-3 and J is TRBJ2-3, with a possible D match to TRBD1 (6 bases). The V gene's germline CDR1 is SGHNT and CDR2 YENEEA. Trimming stripped 4 bases from V and 0 bases from J, with 11 bases between. The CDR3 spans 15 residues. CDR3 protein: CASSSLGQSTDTQYF. The CDR3 region has the DNA TGTGCCAGCAGCTCCCTAGGACAGAGCACAGATACGCAGTATTTT. Variable domain in full (rest from reference TRBV11-3 and TRBJ2-3): EAGVVQSPRYKIIEKKQPVAFWCNPISGHNTLYWYLQNLGQGPELLIRYENEEAVDDSQLPKDRFSAERLKGVDSTLKIQPAELGDSAVYLCASSSLGQSTDTQYFGPGTRLTVL.

This chain uses TRBV28 with TRBJ1-5; a weak D match, TRBD1 (6 bases). The V gene's germline CDR1 is MDHEN and CDR2 SYDVKM. V lost 7 bases to trimming and J lost 0 bases, with 10 bases between them. CDR3 size: 14 residues. CDR3 in DNA: TGTGCCAGCATTCAAGGGGGTAGCAATCAGCCCCAGCATTTT. This translates into CASIQGGSNQPQHF.

The chain joins TRBV14 to TRBJ2-5; TRBD2 aligns across 7 bases. The CDR3 has 17 residues. V shed 1 base, J shed 3 bases, and the junction held 11 bases outside the gene matches. CDR1 is SGHDN and CDR2 is FVKESK in the germline V gene. The CDR3 is CASSQAILWGTKETQYF. CDR3 nucleotide sequence: TGTGCCAGCAGCCAAGCTATACTTTGGGGGACTAAAGAGACCCAGTACTTC.

This clone was detected only a few times. The chain uses TRBV10-2 and TRBJ2-7; 11 positions agree with TRBD1. Unmatched junction bases numbered 3, after V lost 2 bases and J lost 3 bases. This CDR3 spans 15 amino acids. CDR1 is WSHSY, CDR2 SAAADI, per germline. The CDR3 region has the DNA TGCGCCAGCAGTGAGCCGGGACAGGGGGGCTACGAGCAGTACTTC. It encodes CASSEPGQGGYEQYF.

The V and J genes are TRBV6-8 and TRBJ1-5; no definite D call. The CDR3 spans 15 residues. Germline CDR1 is MNHGY and CDR2 is SAAAGT. V was trimmed by 6 bases and J by 0 bases, leaving 12 bases between them. CDR3 DNA: TGTGCCAGCAGGGTGCGGGCTTATAGCAATCAGCCCCAGCATTTT. Its protein product is CASRVRAYSNQPQHF.

The gene calls are TRBV12-5 and TRBJ1-1, with no clear D. The ends were cut back, 2 bases at V and 2 bases at J, with 9 bases in the middle. The CDR3 has 14 amino acids. The germline V gene has CDR1 LGHNT and CDR2 FRNRAP. The CDR3 region has the DNA TGTGCTAGTGGTTTGTCGGTCAGCAACACTGAAGCTTTCTTT. This encodes CASGLSVSNTEAFF.

V is TRBV28 and J is TRBJ2-3; D not resolved. The CDR3 totals 12 residues. Trimming removed 5 bases from V and 3 bases from J, with 6 bases in between. CDR1 MDHEN and CDR2 SYDVKM come from the germline V gene. The CDR3 reads CASSTQTDTQYF. CDR3 bases: TGTGCCAGCAGTACACAGACAGATACGCAGTATTTT.

The J gene is TRBJ2-2, the V gene TRBV19, with 9 nucleotides matching TRBD2. Germline CDR1 is LNHDA and CDR2 is SQIVND (reference sequence). V lost 7 bases to trimming and J lost 7 bases; unmatched junction nucleotides: 10. The CDR3 covers 15 residues. CDR3 DNA: TGTGCCAGTAAGGAGTCTAGCGGGATAGGCGGGGAGCTGTTTTTT. It translates to CASKESSGIGGELFF.

The CDR3 coding sequence is TGCGCCAGCAGCCAAGGAAACAATGAGCAGTTCTTC. Its translation: CASSQGNNEQFF. The J gene is TRBJ2-1, the V gene TRBV4-1, with unresolved D. This CDR3 has 12 residues. V dropped 1 base and J dropped 5 bases, with 3 bases sitting between them. The germline CDR1 and CDR2 sequences are MGHRA and YSYEKL.